The TCR beta chain described here comes from a study of blood T cell repertoires in COVID-19. Whole-study context: The samples span acute and convalescent COVID-19 from the United States, Italy and Spain. PBMCs, B-cell-depleted T cells, or T cells provided the cDNA or gDNA that made up the material.

In the original analysis: Nucleated cell counts were estimated from reference gene primer amplification. Produced via immunoSEQ multiplex PCR; TCRdb's table is partial and in-frame only. The DNA was the basis for D and trimming; V, J and clone size are from that table. The profile shows 110,000 or so clones, around nine tenths of them singletons. This CDR3 has 15 residues. The ends were cut back, 5 bases at V and 6 bases at J, with 16 bases in the middle. Germline V gives CDR1 MNHEY, CDR2 SMNVEV (reference sequence). Sequencing input: peripheral blood. The TCR sequence derives from a woman aged 70-85 years who had recovered from COVID-19. This chain uses TRBV27 with TRBJ1-4, with D possibly TRBD1 on 5 matching bases. CDR3 nucleotide sequence: TGTGCCAGCAGTGCCGGCGGGGGTGGGTATGAAAAACTGTTTTTT. It translates to CASSAGGGGYEKLFF.